The T cell receptor beta chain under discussion was sequenced for a study of shared clonotypes between healthy human individuals. V shed 7 bases and J shed 0 bases, with 10 bases lying between them. The CDR3 runs 13 residues. Germline CDR1 SQVTM, CDR2 ANQGSEA. TCRdb's copy holds only in-frame clones and misses some; the assay was immunoSEQ multiplex PCR. The table records 2,500,000 or so clones, approximately 93% of them present only once. The chain has TRBV29-1 and TRBJ2-1; D is unresolved. Sequences were obtained from naive CD4+ T cells from PBMCs. The subset is: CD45RA+ positively selected. The sequence derives from a man younger than 30 in good health. Some clones in this sample may be carry-over from other donors' samples. The CDR3 DNA follows: TGCAGCGGGCGGATAAACTCCTACAATGAGCAGTTCTTC. Translated: CSGRINSYNEQFF.